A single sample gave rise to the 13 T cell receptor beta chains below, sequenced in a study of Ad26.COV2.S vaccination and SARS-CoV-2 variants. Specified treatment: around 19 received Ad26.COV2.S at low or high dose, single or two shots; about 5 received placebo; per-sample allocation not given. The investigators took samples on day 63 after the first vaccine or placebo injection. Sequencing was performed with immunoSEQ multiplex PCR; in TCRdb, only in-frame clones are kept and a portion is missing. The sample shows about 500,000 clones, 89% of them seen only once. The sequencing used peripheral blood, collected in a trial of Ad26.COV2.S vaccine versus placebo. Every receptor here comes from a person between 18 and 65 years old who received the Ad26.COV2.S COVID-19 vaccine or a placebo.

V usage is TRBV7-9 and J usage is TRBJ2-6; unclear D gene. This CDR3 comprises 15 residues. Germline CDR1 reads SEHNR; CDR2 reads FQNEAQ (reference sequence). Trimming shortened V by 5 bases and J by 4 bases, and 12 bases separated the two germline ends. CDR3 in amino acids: CASSLEYLGANVLTF. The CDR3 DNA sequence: TGTGCCAGCAGCCTAGAGTACCTCGGGGCCAACGTCCTGACTTTC.

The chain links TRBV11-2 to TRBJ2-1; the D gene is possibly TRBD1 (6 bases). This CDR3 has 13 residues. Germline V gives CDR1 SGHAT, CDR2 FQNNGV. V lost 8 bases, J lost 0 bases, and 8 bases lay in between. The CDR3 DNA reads TGTGCCAGCCGACAGGCCTCCTACAATGAGCAGTTCTTC. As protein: CASRQASYNEQFF.

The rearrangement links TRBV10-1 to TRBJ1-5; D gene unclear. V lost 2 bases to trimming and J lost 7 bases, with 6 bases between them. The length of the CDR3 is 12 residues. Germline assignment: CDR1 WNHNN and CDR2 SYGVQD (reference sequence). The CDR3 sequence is CASSEVHQPQHF. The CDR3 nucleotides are TGCGCCAGCAGTGAGGTTCACCAGCCCCAGCATTTT.

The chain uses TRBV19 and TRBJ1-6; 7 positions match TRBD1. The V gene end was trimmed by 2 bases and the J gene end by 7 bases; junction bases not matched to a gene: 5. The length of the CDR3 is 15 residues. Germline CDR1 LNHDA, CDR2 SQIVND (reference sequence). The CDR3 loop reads CASSINRGYNSPLHF. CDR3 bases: TGTGCCAGTAGTATAAACAGGGGTTACAATTCACCCCTCCACTTT.

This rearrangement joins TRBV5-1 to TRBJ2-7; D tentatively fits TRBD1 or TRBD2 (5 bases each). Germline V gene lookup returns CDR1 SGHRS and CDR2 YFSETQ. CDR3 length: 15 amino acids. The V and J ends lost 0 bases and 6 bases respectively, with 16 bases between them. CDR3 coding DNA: TGCGCCAGCAGCTTGGAGGGGCTGGGAGCTGGCGAGCAGTACTTC. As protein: CASSLEGLGAGEQYF.

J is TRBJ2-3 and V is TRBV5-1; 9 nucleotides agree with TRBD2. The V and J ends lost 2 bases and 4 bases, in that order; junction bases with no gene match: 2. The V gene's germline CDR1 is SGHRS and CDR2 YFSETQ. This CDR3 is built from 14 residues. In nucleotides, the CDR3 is TGCGCCAGCAGCTTAGCGGGAGGTGCAGATACGCAGTATTTT. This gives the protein CASSLAGGADTQYF.

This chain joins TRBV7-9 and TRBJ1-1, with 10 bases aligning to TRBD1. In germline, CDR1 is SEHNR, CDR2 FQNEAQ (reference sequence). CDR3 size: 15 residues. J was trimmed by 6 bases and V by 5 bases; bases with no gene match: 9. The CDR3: CASSVRDRGGPEAFF. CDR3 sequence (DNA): TGTGCCAGCAGCGTACGGGACAGGGGAGGTCCTGAAGCTTTCTTT.

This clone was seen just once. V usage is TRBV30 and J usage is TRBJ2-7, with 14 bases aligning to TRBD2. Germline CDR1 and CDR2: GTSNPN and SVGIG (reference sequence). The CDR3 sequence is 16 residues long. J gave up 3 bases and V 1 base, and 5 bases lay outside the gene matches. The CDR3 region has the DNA TGTGCCTGGAGTGACCCTGGGACTAGCGGGAGCTACGAGCAGTACTTC. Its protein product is CAWSDPGTSGSYEQYF. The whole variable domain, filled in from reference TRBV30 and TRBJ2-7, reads SQTIHQWPATLVQPVGSPLSLECTVEGTSNPNLYWYRQAAGRGLQLLFYSVGIGQISSEVPQNLSASRPQDRQFILSSKKLLLSDSGFYLCAWSDPGTSGSYEQYFGPGTRLTVT.

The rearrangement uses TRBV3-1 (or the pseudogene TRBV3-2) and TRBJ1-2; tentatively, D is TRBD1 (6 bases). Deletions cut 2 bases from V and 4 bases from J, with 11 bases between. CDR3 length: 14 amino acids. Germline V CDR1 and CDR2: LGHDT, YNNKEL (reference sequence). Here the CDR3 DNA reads TGTGCCAGCAGCCAATGGGGGGCCGGCTATGGCTACACCTTC. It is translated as CASSQWGAGYGYTF.

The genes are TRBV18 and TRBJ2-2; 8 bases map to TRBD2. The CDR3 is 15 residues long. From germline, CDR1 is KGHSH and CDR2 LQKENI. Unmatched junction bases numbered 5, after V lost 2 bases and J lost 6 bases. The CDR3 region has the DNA TGTGCCAGCTCACCATACACTAGCGGCTCCGGGGAGCTGTTTTTT. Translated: CASSPYTSGSGELFF.

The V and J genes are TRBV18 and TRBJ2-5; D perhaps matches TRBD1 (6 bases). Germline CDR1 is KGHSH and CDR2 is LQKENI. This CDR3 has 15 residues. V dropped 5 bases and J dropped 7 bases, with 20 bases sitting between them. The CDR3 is CASSGYPRGRGTQYF. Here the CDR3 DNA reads TGTGCCAGCTCAGGCTATCCCAGGGGCCGGGGGACCCAGTACTTC.

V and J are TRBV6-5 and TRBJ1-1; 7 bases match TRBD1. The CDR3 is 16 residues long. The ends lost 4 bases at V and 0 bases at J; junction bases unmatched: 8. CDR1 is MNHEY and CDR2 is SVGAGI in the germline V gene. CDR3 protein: CASSWGTVSMNTEAFF. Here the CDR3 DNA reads TGTGCCAGCAGTTGGGGGACAGTATCCATGAACACTGAAGCTTTCTTT.

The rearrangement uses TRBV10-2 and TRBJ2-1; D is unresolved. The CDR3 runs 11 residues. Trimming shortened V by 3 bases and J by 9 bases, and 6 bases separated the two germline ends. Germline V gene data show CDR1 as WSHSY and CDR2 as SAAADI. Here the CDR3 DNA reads TGCGCCAGCAGTGATAGGATTGAGCAGTTCTTC. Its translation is CASSDRIEQFF.